Shown below are 12 T cell receptor beta chains from a single sample sequenced in a study of read filtering for tumor transcriptome and immune sequencing. This library used around 400 ng RNA and molecular barcoded adaptors spanning alpha/delta and beta/gamma chains. TCRdb recomputed calls from the reads with MiXCR, one row per CDR3 protein. The sample consists of 50,000 or so distinct CDR3 sequences, 12% of them appearing once. Sequenced input: a population of CD138-negative cells sorted from bone marrow. The receptors shown here come from a donor aged 40 or over with multiple myeloma.

This clonotype has at least ten counts. V is TRBV3-1 and J is TRBJ2-1; the D gene is possibly TRBD2 (6 bases). CDR3 length equals 15 residues. V was shortened by 6 bases and J by 6 bases, with 18 bases between the two germline ends. Germline lookup yields CDR1 LGHDT and CDR2 YNNKEL (reference sequence). CDR3: CASSYAGPRGNEQFF. CDR3 sequence (DNA): TGTGCCAGCAGTTACGCGGGACCGAGGGGCAATGAGCAGTTCTTC.

This clonotype was detected ten times or more. The chain recombines TRBV6-2 or TRBV6-3 with TRBJ2-1; D unclear. CDR1 MNHEY and CDR2 SVGEGT come from the germline V gene. V lost 0 bases, J lost 0 bases, and 9 bases lay in between. CDR3 size: 16 residues. CDR3 in amino acids: CASSYSRPSSYNEQFF. DNA of the CDR3: TGTGCCAGCAGTTACTCACGACCTAGCTCCTACAATGAGCAGTTCTTC.

This clonotype has ten or more counts. This rearrangement joins TRBV13 to TRBJ2-3; 10 bases match TRBD1. Trimming cost V 5 bases and J 5 bases; bases outside gene matches: 10. This CDR3 region has 16 residues. Germline values: CDR1 PRHDT, CDR2 FYEKMQ (reference sequence). Written as DNA, the CDR3 is TGTGCCAGCAGCCTCACAGACAGGGGGCTTGAAGATACGCAGTATTTT. Protein product: CASSLTDRGLEDTQYF.

This clonotype has ten or more counts. This chain uses TRBV6-5 with TRBJ2-3; the D gene is possibly TRBD2 (6 bases). Germline lookup yields CDR1 MNHEY and CDR2 SVGAGI. The V gene lost 2 bases and the J gene lost 5 bases, with 20 bases spanning the gap. This CDR3 is 17 amino acids long. The DNA for the CDR3 is TGTGCCAGCAGTTACCTAGGGACTCGAAGTGCTGGAGATACGCAGTATTTT. Its translation: CASSYLGTRSAGDTQYF.

The table lists this clonotype with many counts. V is TRBV27 and J is TRBJ2-7; TRBD2 agrees at 11 bases. Germline CDR1 reads MNHEY; CDR2 reads SMNVEV (reference sequence). V was pared by 2 bases and J by 4 bases, with 4 bases of the junction left unmatched. The CDR3 runs to 15 residues. The CDR3 sequence is CASSLRASGRYEQYF. CDR3 nucleotides: TGTGCCAGCAGTTTAAGGGCTAGCGGGAGGTACGAGCAGTACTTC.

At least ten counts were recorded for this clonotype. This chain joins TRBV27 and TRBJ1-6; no reliable D call. The V gene lost 5 bases and the J gene lost 0 bases, with 11 bases spanning the gap. Per the germline V gene, CDR1 is MNHEY and CDR2 is SMNVEV (reference sequence). The CDR3 covers 16 residues. DNA for the CDR3: TGTGCCAGCAGTCTGGGTTGGGGCTCCTATAATTCACCCCTCCACTTT. It is translated as CASSLGWGSYNSPLHF.

This clonotype was detected many times. V and J are TRBV4-1 and TRBJ2-2; no clear D. There are 14 residues in the CDR3. The germline V gene has CDR1 MGHRA and CDR2 YSYEKL. V lost 1 base to trimming and J lost 5 bases, with 8 bases between them. DNA of the CDR3: TGCGCCAGCAGCCAAGCCCTCATGACCGGGGAGCTGTTTTTT. Residues: CASSQALMTGELFF.

This clonotype has a count of ten or more. This chain joins TRBV6-5 and TRBJ1-1; no definite D call. This CDR3 contains 14 residues. Deletions cut 0 bases from V and 4 bases from J, with 9 bases between. In germline, CDR1 is MNHEY, CDR2 SVGAGI. The CDR3 protein is CASSYSAYGTEAFF. The CDR3 coding sequence is TGTGCCAGCAGTTACTCTGCTTACGGCACTGAAGCTTTCTTT.

This clonotype occurred many times. The chain combines TRBV3-1 with TRBJ2-3; 8 bases match TRBD2. The CDR3 extends over 15 amino acids. Trimming cost V 7 bases and J 2 bases; bases outside gene matches: 8. Looked up from germline, CDR1 is LGHDT and CDR2 is YNNKEL (reference sequence). The CDR3 region has the DNA TGTGCCAGCACCAGCGCGGGAGGCGCCACAGATACGCAGTATTTT. Its protein product is CASTSAGGATDTQYF.

This clonotype was detected ten times or more. This chain links TRBV5-1 with TRBJ1-1; D may be TRBD1 (6 bases). This CDR3 region has 14 residues. Between the trimmed V and J ends, which lost 4 bases and 3 bases, there was a span of 13 bases. Germline values: CDR1 SGHRS, CDR2 YFSETQ. CDR3 DNA: TGCGCCAGCAGCAGGAGGGGGGGGGACACTGAAGCTTTCTTT. Its translation: CASSRRGGDTEAFF. Full variable domain (remainder filled in from reference TRBV5-1 and TRBJ1-1): KAGVTQTPRYLIKTRGQQVTLSCSPISGHRSVSWYQQTPGQGLQFLFEYFSETQRNKGNFPGRFSGRQFSNSRSEMNVSTLELGDSALYLCASSRRGGDTEAFFGQGTRLTVV.

This clonotype was detected ten times or more. The rearrangement uses TRBV11-2 and TRBJ2-1; D is perhaps TRBD2 (5 bases). V was clipped by 4 bases and J by 1 base, with 17 bases between them. This CDR3 region has 17 residues. In germline, CDR1 is SGHAT, CDR2 FQNNGV. CDR3 loop: CASSSRSRSGSYNEQFF. CDR3 nucleotides: TGTGCCAGCAGCTCCCGCTCCCGCTCGGGGTCCTACAATGAGCAGTTCTTC.

This clonotype was recorded at least ten times. This sequence joins TRBV10-3 and TRBJ2-1; 8 nucleotides match TRBD2. V lost 3 bases, J lost 6 bases, and 4 bases stayed unmatched. The V gene's germline CDR1 is ENHRY and CDR2 SYGVKD. The CDR3 runs to 14 residues. CDR3 amino acids: CAISDSGTSNEQFF. CDR3 in DNA: TGTGCCATCAGTGACTCCGGGACTAGCAATGAGCAGTTCTTC.